The clone carrying this TCR beta chain was observed a few times. The data were taken from a study of blood T cell repertoires in COVID-19. Study background: Sites in the United States, Italy and Spain provided acute and convalescent COVID-19 samples. PBMCs, B-cell-depleted T cells, or T cells were the source of the cDNA or gDNA that made up the material.

Repertoires were generated with immunoSEQ multiplex PCR, while TCRdb's copy carries only in-frame clones and drops some. The sample comprises 65,000 to 75,000 clones, around 90% of which are singletons, and over 25% rests with the top ten. CDR1 is SGHKS, CDR2 YYEKEE, per germline (reference sequence). With 0 bases removed from V and 3 bases from J, the gap between germline ends came to 13 bases. This CDR3 spans 16 amino acids. The receptor's source is a woman aged 80 or older with active or convalescent COVID-19. The chain couples TRBV5-5 to TRBJ1-3; perhaps TRBD1 as D (5 bases). Source material: peripheral blood. As DNA, the CDR3 is TGTGCCAGCAGCTTGGGTGCGGGGCTCGATGGAAACACCATATATTTT. This gives the protein CASSLGAGLDGNTIYF.